This TCR beta chain emerged from a study of cytomegalovirus exposure and HLA in healthy donors. Findings and caveats of the study: Specific recognition of CMV antigens was confirmed in vitro for three chains (all CMV-associated). Previously analyzed data showed that most TCR beta V segments were productive at a frequency of about 90% or about 30%. Cytomegalovirus-associated TCR beta chains were listed, numbering around 150.

The ends were cut back, 6 bases at V and 3 bases at J, with 18 bases in the middle. The CDR3 sequence is 16 residues long. Germline CDR1 reads MDHEN; CDR2 reads SYDVKM. PCR employed 60 Vbeta and 13 Jbeta primers. Data came from immunoSEQ multiplex PCR; TCRdb stores just in-frame clones and leaves some out. The sample records about 110,000 clones, over 75% being singletons. As for this clone: Its target is unknown.

This sequence was found in a woman aged 40-49 years in good health and CMV-seropositive. The chain couples TRBV28 to TRBJ1-5, with no clear D. The specimen was PBMCs. This CDR3 reads CASSLGMGSFNQPQHF. The CDR3 DNA follows: TGTGCCAGCAGCCTCGGGATGGGGTCCTTCAATCAGCCCCAGCATTTT.